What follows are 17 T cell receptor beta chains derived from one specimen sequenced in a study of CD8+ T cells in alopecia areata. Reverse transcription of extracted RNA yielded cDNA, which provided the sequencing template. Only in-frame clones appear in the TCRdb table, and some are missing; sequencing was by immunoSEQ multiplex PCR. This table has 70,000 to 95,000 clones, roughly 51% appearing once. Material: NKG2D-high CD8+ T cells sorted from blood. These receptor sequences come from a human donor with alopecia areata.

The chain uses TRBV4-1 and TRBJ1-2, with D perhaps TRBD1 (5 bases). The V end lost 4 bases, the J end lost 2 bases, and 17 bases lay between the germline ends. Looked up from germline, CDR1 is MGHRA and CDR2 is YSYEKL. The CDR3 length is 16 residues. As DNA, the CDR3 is TGCGCCAGCAGCCGCCTTACCGGGGCCTCCAACTATGGCTACACCTTC. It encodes CASSRLTGASNYGYTF.

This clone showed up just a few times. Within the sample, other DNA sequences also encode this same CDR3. The DNA of the CDR3 is TGCAGCGTTGTCGGCGGGGCAGCCTACGAGCAGTACTTC. Translated, it gives CSVVGGAAYEQYF. The chain combines TRBV29-1 with TRBJ2-7, with D tentatively TRBD2 (6 bases). V was cut by 4 bases and J by 2 bases, with 12 bases left in between. The CDR3 runs to 13 residues. Germline V lookup: CDR1 SQVTM, CDR2 ANQGSEA.

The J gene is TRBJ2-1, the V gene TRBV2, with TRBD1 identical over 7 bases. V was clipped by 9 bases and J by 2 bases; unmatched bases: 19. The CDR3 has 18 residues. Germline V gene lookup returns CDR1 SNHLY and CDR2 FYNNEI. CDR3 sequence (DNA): TGTGCCAGTACCCGACAGGGCCAACTCCCGGAGGCCTACAATGAGCAGTTCTTC. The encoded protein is CASTRQGQLPEAYNEQFF.

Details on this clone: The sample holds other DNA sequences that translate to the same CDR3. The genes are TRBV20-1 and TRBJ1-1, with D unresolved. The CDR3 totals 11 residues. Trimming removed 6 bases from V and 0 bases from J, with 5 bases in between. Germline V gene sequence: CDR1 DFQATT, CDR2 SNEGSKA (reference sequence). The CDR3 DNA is TGCAGTGCCCCACTGAACACTGAAGCTTTCTTT. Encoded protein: CSAPLNTEAFF.

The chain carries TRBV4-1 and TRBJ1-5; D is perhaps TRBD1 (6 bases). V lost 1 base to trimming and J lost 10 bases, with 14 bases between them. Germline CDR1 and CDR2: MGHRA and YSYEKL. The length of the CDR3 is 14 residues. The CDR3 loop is CASSQAGVWAPQHF. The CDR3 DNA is TGCGCCAGCAGCCAAGCAGGGGTGTGGGCCCCCCAGCATTTT.

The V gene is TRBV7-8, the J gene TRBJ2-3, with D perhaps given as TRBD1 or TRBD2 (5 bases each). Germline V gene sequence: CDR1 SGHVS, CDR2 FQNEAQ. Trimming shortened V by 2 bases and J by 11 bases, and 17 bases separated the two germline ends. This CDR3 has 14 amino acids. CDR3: CASSLLSGARGQYF. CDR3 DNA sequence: TGTGCCAGCAGCTTACTCTCCGGGGCCCGAGGGCAGTATTTT.

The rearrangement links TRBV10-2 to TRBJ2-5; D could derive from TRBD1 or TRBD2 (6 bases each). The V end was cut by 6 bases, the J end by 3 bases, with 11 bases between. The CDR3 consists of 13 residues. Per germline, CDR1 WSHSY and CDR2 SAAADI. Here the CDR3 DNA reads TGCGCCAGCAGACACAGGGAGGAAGAGACCCAGTACTTC. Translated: CASRHREEETQYF.

This CDR3 reads CASSWNTGELFF. Written as DNA, the CDR3 is TGTGCCAGCAGCTGGAACACCGGGGAGCTGTTTTTT. The chain employs TRBV5-6 and TRBJ2-2; D gene unclear. CDR1 is SGHDT and CDR2 is YYEEEE in the germline V gene. The V gene lost 3 bases and the J gene lost 1 base, with 1 base spanning the gap. The CDR3 runs to 12 residues.

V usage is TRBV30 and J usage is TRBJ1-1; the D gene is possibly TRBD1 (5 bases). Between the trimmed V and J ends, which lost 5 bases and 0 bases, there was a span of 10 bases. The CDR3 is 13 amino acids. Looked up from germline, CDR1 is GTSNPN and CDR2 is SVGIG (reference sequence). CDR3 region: CAWGGHMNTEAFF. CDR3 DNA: TGTGCCTGGGGAGGACATATGAACACTGAAGCTTTCTTT.

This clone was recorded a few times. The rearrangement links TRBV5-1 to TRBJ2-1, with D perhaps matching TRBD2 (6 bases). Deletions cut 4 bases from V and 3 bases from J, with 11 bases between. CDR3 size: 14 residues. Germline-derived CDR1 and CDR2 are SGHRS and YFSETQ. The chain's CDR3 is CASSGGNLYNEQFF. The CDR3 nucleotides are TGCGCCAGCAGCGGAGGGAACCTCTACAATGAGCAGTTCTTC.

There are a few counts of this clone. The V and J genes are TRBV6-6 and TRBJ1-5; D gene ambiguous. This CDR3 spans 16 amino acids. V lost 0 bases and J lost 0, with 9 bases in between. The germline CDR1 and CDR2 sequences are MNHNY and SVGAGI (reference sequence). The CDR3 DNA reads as TGTGCCAGCAGTTACTCCCTGACCGATAGCAATCAGCCCCAGCATTTT. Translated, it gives CASSYSLTDSNQPQHF.

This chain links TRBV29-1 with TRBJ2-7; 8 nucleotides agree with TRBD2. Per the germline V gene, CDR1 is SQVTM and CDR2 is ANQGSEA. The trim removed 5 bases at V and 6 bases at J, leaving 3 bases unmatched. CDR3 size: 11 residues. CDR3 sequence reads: CSVSGRGEQYF. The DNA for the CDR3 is TGCAGCGTTAGCGGGAGAGGCGAGCAGTACTTC.

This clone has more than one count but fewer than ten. The DNA for the CDR3 is TGTGCCAGCAGCATCAGGGGGAAATACGAGCAGTACTTC. It encodes CASSIRGKYEQYF. The rearrangement links TRBV28 to TRBJ2-7; 7 nucleotides agree with TRBD1. CDR3 length: 13 amino acids. Germline CDR1 reads MDHEN; CDR2 reads SYDVKM. V was clipped by 6 bases and J by 4 bases; unmatched bases: 6.

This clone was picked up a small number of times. CDR3 in DNA: TGTGCCAGCAGCCCGGCGGGACAAAAACAAGAGACCCAGTACTTC. It encodes CASSPAGQKQETQYF. The rearrangement joins TRBV7-9 to TRBJ2-5; D is perhaps TRBD1 or TRBD2 (6 bases each). Trimming removed 5 bases at V and 2 bases at J, with 15 bases between. Germline CDR1 reads SEHNR; CDR2 reads FQNEAQ (reference sequence). This CDR3 spans 15 amino acids.

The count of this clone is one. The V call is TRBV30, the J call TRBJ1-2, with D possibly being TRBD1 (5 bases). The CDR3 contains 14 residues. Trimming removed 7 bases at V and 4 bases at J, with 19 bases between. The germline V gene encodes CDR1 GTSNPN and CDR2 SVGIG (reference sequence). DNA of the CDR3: TGTGCCTCCTCAAACCCGGGGGGATCCTATGGCTACACCTTC. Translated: CASSNPGGSYGYTF.

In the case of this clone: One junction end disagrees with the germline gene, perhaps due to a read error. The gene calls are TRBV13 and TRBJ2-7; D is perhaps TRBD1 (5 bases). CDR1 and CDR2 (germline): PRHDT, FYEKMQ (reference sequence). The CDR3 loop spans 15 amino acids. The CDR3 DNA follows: TGTGCCAGCACCTTAGGGGCAGGGATGACCTACGAGCAGTACTTC. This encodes CASTLGAGMTYEQYF.

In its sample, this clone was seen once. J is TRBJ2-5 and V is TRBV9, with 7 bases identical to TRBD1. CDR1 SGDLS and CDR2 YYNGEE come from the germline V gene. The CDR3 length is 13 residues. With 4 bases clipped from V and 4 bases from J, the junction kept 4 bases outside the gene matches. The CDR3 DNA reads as TGTGCCAGCAGCCCCCGGGACAGAGAGACCCAGTACTTC. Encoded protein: CASSPRDRETQYF.